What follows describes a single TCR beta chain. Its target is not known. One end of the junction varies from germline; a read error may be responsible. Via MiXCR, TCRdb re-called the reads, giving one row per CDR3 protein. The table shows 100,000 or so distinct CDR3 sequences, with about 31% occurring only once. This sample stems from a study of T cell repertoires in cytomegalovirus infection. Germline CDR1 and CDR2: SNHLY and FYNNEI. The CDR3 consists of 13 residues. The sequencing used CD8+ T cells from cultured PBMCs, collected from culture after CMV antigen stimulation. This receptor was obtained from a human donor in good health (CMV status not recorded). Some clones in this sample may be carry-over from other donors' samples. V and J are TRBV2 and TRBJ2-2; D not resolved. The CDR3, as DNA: TGTGCCAGCAGGGAAGCGAACACCGGGGAGCTGTTTTTT. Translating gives CASREANTGELFF.